The entry that follows covers one T cell receptor beta chain sequence. The antigen is unknown. Arm-PCR with iRepertoire HTBI primers amplified the CDR3 regions for these TCR beta libraries. TCRdb processed the multiplex PCR reads anew with MiXCR; each CDR3 protein has one entry. Here the sample spans approximately 380,000 distinct CDR3 sequences, around 20% being singletons. This entry comes from a study of regulatory T cells in long-lasting Graves disease. Study-wide results and limits: Whereas new patients shared 970 or so public clonotypes, persistent patients shared more, at about 3,000. Less diverse TCR repertoires were seen in persistent Graves' patients than in newly diagnosed ones. A limited number of samples was an acknowledged limitation.

Time point defined: persistent/refractory GD, antithyroid drugs over 5 years with positive TRAb. Researchers made the TCR library from RNA that was extracted from PBMCs. Peripheral blood, at about 10 milliliters, went into EDTA tubes. This CDR3 is built from 13 residues. Trimming cost V 1 base and J 3 bases, with 4 bases left between them. Germline CDR1 and CDR2: SGHTA and FQGNSA. The rearrangement links TRBV7-2 to TRBJ1-3, with unresolved D. The sequenced sample was peripheral blood mononuclear cells (PBMCs), obtained when the disease was refractory, from a patient treated with antithyroid drugs. This TCR was recovered from a female donor with Graves disease. CDR3 in DNA: TGTGCCAGCAGCTTAGTTTTTGGAAACACCATATATTTT. Translated: CASSLVFGNTIYF.